This T cell receptor (beta chain) was recovered during a study of blood T cell repertoires in COVID-19. Study in general: Samples representing acute and convalescent COVID-19 were sourced from the United States, Italy and Spain. T cells, B-cell-depleted T cells, or PBMCs supplied cDNA or gDNA.

In the source study's methods: Reference gene primer amplification gave estimated nucleated cell counts. Libraries were prepared by immunoSEQ multiplex PCR; TCRdb keeps only in-frame clonotypes and omits some of them. That table is the source of V, J and clone size, and D and trimming were worked out from the DNA. The sample has tens of thousands of clones; roughly 88% are singletons. Germline values: CDR1 MDHEN, CDR2 SYDVKM. V shed 2 bases and J shed 2 bases, with 9 bases lying between them. The CDR3 contains 15 residues. The J gene is TRBJ2-2, the V gene TRBV28; D gene uncertain. The sample consisted of peripheral blood. This TCR was sampled from a man aged 50 to 60 with active COVID-19. In DNA form, the CDR3 reads TGTGCCAGCAGTTTAATATTGGCAAACACCGGGGAGCTGTTTTTT. This encodes CASSLILANTGELFF.